This T cell receptor beta chain derives from a study of blood T cell repertoires in COVID-19. This CDR3 is 14 amino acids long. With 3 bases clipped from V and 7 bases from J, the junction kept 6 bases outside the gene matches. CDR1 and CDR2 (germline): MNHNS, SASEGT. TCRdb's copy holds only in-frame clones and misses some; the assay was immunoSEQ multiplex PCR. The data contain some 39,000 clones, 90% to 95% of them seen just once; the ten biggest clones take up around 5.3%. The receptor's source is a human donor in a cohort sampled during active COVID-19. The rearrangement joins TRBV6-1 to TRBJ2-5; 9 bases agree with TRBD2. What was sequenced was peripheral blood. The DNA of the CDR3 is TGTGCCAGCAGTGAGACCGGGACTAGCTTGACCCAGTACTTC. It encodes CASSETGTSLTQYF.